The 14 T cell receptor beta chains presented below share a single source sample, sequenced in a study of blood T cell repertoires in COVID-19. Sequencing used immunoSEQ multiplex PCR; TCRdb keeps in-frame clones, though not all of them. There are around 300,000 clones in the sample; roughly 85% occur only once, and approximately 7.6% lies in the top ten. Sequenced sample: peripheral blood. These receptor sequences come from a human donor in a cohort sampled during active COVID-19.

This clone was seen more than once but under ten times. J is TRBJ2-7 and V is TRBV6-2 or TRBV6-3, with D unresolved. V gave up 6 bases and J gave up 0 bases, with 18 bases separating them. The CDR3 runs to 16 residues. The germline gives CDR1 MNHEY, CDR2 SVGEGT. This CDR3 reads CASSPERPLTSYEQYF. The CDR3 DNA reads TGTGCCAGCAGCCCTGAGAGGCCACTTACCTCCTACGAGCAGTACTTC.

The genes are TRBV7-8 and TRBJ2-7; TRBD1 might be the D (6 bases). Trimming cost V 5 bases and J 3 bases, with 20 bases left between them. This CDR3 is 16 amino acids long. Germline V CDR1 and CDR2: SGHVS, FQNEAQ. The CDR3: CASSIGTTRTDYEQYF. As DNA, the CDR3 is TGTGCCAGCAGCATAGGGACAACCAGAACTGACTACGAGCAGTACTTC.

Concerning this clone itself: Other DNA sequences from this sample encode an identical CDR3 as well. This chain uses TRBV5-1 with TRBJ1-6, with D possibly TRBD1 on 5 matching bases. Trimming cost V 0 bases and J 7 bases, with 5 bases left between them. Germline CDR1 and CDR2: SGHRS and YFSETQ. The CDR3 is 13 residues long. CDR3 sequence reads: CASSLDRNSPLHF. The CDR3 region has the DNA TGCGCCAGCAGCTTGGACAGGAATTCACCCCTCCACTTT.

CDR3 protein: CASSLELATYNEQFF. The CDR3 region has the DNA TGCGCCAGCAGCTTGGAACTAGCAACCTACAATGAGCAGTTCTTC. The chain is built from TRBV5-1 and TRBJ2-1, with D perhaps TRBD2 (6 bases). The V end lost 0 bases, the J end lost 2 bases, and 9 bases lay between the germline ends. The CDR3 loop spans 15 amino acids. Germline V lookup: CDR1 SGHRS, CDR2 YFSETQ. Complete variable domain (other parts from reference TRBV5-1 and TRBJ2-1): KAGVTQTPRYLIKTRGQQVTLSCSPISGHRSVSWYQQTPGQGLQFLFEYFSETQRNKGNFPGRFSGRQFSNSRSEMNVSTLELGDSALYLCASSLELATYNEQFFGPGTRLTVL.

V gene TRBV3-1 (or the pseudogene TRBV3-2) combines with J gene TRBJ2-7, with D uncertain. Germline lookup yields CDR1 LGHDT and CDR2 YNNKEL (reference sequence). The CDR3 runs 14 residues. V was shortened by 1 base and J by 0 bases, with 7 bases between the two germline ends. CDR3 in amino acids: CASSQVGFSYEQYF. CDR3 nucleotide sequence: TGTGCCAGCAGCCAAGTGGGCTTCTCCTACGAGCAGTACTTC.

This chain connects TRBV11-2 to TRBJ2-7; the D gene is possibly TRBD2 (5 bases). V lost 0 bases and J lost 3, with 9 bases in between. CDR3 length equals 14 residues. CDR1 SGHAT and CDR2 FQNNGV come from the germline V gene. The CDR3 sequence is CASSLDGIVYEQYF. The CDR3 DNA reads TGTGCCAGCAGCTTAGACGGGATTGTCTACGAGCAGTACTTC.

This clone showed up just a few times. The chain combines TRBV5-1 with TRBJ1-4, with unresolved D. This CDR3 region has 11 residues. V was clipped by 2 bases and J by 7 bases, with 3 bases between them. Germline values: CDR1 SGHRS, CDR2 YFSETQ. CDR3: CASSFREKLFF. DNA for the CDR3: TGCGCCAGCAGCTTTCGTGAAAAACTGTTTTTT.

The chain recombines TRBV5-1 with TRBJ2-1; 11 bases fit TRBD2. The CDR3 is 20 residues long. J was trimmed by 1 base and V by 4 bases; bases with no gene match: 16. Germline V gives CDR1 SGHRS, CDR2 YFSETQ. The CDR3 DNA is TGCGCCAGCAGCCCCCCCGGTGGTAGCGGGGGGGCCGGGTCCTACAATGAGCAGTTCTTC. This translates into CASSPPGGSGGAGSYNEQFF.

This sequence joins TRBV2 and TRBJ1-5; 8 bases map to TRBD1. V gave up 4 bases and J gave up 2 bases; unmatched junction bases: 10. CDR1 and CDR2 (germline): SNHLY, FYNNEI. This CDR3 spans 17 amino acids. CDR3 nucleotides: TGTGCCAGCAGTGGACAGGGGCCTGGGTGGCGCAATCAGCCCCAGCATTTT. Its protein product is CASSGQGPGWRNQPQHF.

This clone has a handful of counts. This chain links TRBV2 with TRBJ2-3; D is unclear. Germline lookup yields CDR1 SNHLY and CDR2 FYNNEI. CDR3 length: 11 amino acids. Between the trimmed V and J ends, which lost 8 bases and 4 bases, there was a span of 7 bases. The CDR3 is CASLLADTQYF. The CDR3 nucleotides are TGTGCCAGCCTTCTAGCAGATACGCAGTATTTT.

V usage is TRBV28 and J usage is TRBJ1-2; maybe TRBD1 (5 bases). Germline loops: CDR1 MDHEN, CDR2 SYDVKM. Trimming took 3 bases from V and 8 from J, leaving 10 bases between them. CDR3 size: 12 residues. CDR3 in amino acids: CASSLEGKGYTF. The CDR3 DNA follows: TGTGCCAGCAGTTTGGAGGGGAAGGGCTACACCTTC.

CDR3 sequence reads: CASSRDTRGSEQYF. The CDR3 DNA reads as TGTGCCAGCAGTCGGGACACCAGAGGTAGCGAGCAGTACTTC. V usage is TRBV7-9 and J usage is TRBJ2-7, with D perhaps matching TRBD1 (6 bases). The CDR3 consists of 14 residues. Germline assignment: CDR1 SEHNR and CDR2 FQNEAQ (reference sequence). The V and J ends lost 6 bases and 6 bases respectively, with 18 bases between them.

V and J are TRBV2 and TRBJ1-2, with 7 positions matching TRBD1. V lost 5 bases and J lost 3; bases outside the gene matches: 3. Germline CDR1 SNHLY, CDR2 FYNNEI. This CDR3 spans 13 amino acids. The CDR3 DNA reads as TGTGCCAGCAGTCAGACAGGGTACTATGGCTACACCTTC. Amino acids: CASSQTGYYGYTF.

Note on this clone: In the same sample, other DNA sequences code for this CDR3. The genes are TRBV6-5 and TRBJ1-1; D perhaps matches TRBD1 (6 bases). Germline V gives CDR1 MNHEY, CDR2 SVGAGI. V was shortened by 4 bases and J by 1 base, with 16 bases between the two germline ends. The CDR3 length is 16 residues. The chain's CDR3 is CASSSSGTTTNTEAFF. CDR3 DNA: TGTGCCAGCAGTTCCTCCGGGACAACAACGAACACTGAAGCTTTCTTT.